This T cell receptor beta chain is from a study of T cell repertoires in cytomegalovirus infection. A word on this clonotype: Its specificity is unknown. A much larger clone differs from this one at a single base, so this may be a read error.

V was pared by 5 bases and J by 7 bases, with 21 bases between. In germline, CDR1 is SGHVS, CDR2 FNYEAQ. There are 16 residues in the CDR3. TCRdb itself ran the reads through MiXCR, one entry per CDR3 protein. This table holds 110,000 to 150,000 distinct CDR3 sequences, roughly 32% found once. The source material was CD8+ T cells from cultured PBMCs, sampled from culture after CMV antigen stimulation. This receptor was taken from a human donor in good health (CMV status not recorded). Some clones in this sample may be carry-over from other donors' samples. This rearrangement joins TRBV7-6 to TRBJ2-1, with D possibly being TRBD2 (7 bases). The CDR3 DNA sequence: TGTGCCAGCAGCCTAAGACTAGTGGGGGGGCCTAATGAGCAGTTCTTC. Amino acids: CASSLRLVGGPNEQFF.